A few counts support the clone carrying this TCR beta chain. Its target is not known. This sample is part of a study of T cells in Graves' hyperthyroidism and ophthalmopathy. General observations from the study: Most thyroid clonotypes with frequency above 0.001 were detected in blood.

Those patients with uncontrolled infection, other autoimmune disease, pregnancy or lactation were excluded. The CDR3 regions of TCR beta were amplified from RNA transcripts. The TCR CDR3 first-round RT-PCR relied on the HTBI primer set. TCRdb re-derived calls from the multiplex PCR reads in MiXCR, one entry per CDR3 protein. The repertoire consists of 300,000 to 450,000 distinct CDR3 sequences, with about 14% occurring once and the leading ten covering roughly a fifth. From germline, CDR1 is MGHRA and CDR2 YSYEKL. The CDR3 has 13 residues. The ends were cut back, 6 bases at V and 9 bases at J, with 16 bases in the middle.

The J gene is TRBJ2-3, the V gene TRBV4-1; D possibly matches TRBD1 or TRBD2 (6 bases each). Sequenced material: blood. The receptor was isolated from a woman under 40 with Graves' ophthalmopathy. In nucleotides, the CDR3 is TGCGCCAGCAGGGAGTCGGGGGCCGTAACGCAGTATTTT. This codes for CASRESGAVTQYF.